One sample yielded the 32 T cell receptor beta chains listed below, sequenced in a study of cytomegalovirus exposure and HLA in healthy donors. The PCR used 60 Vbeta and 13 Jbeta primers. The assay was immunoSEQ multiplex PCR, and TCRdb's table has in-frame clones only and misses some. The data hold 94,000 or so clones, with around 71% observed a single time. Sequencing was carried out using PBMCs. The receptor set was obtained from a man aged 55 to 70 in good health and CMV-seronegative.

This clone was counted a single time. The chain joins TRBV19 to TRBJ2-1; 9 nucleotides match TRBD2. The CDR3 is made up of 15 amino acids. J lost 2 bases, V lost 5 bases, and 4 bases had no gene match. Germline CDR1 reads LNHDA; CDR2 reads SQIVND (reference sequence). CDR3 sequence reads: CASSVSGRAYNEQFF. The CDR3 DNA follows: TGTGCCAGTAGTGTTAGCGGGAGAGCCTACAATGAGCAGTTCTTC.

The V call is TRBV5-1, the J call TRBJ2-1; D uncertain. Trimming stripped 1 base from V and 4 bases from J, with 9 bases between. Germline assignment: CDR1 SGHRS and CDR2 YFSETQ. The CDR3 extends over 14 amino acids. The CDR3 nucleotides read TGCGCCAGCAGCTTGTCTGCAACTTACAATGAGCAGTTCTTC. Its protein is CASSLSATYNEQFF.

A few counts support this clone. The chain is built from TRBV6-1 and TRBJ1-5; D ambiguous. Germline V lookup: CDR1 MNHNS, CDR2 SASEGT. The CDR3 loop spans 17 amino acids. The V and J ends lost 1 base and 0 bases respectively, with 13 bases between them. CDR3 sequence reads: CASSEVLSLYSNQPQHF. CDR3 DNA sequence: TGTGCCAGCAGTGAAGTCCTTTCTCTTTATAGCAATCAGCCCCAGCATTTT.

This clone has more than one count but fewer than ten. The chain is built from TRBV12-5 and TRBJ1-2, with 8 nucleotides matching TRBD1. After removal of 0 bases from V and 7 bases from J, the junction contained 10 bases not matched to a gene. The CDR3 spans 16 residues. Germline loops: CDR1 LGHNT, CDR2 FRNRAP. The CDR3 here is CASGLVGQDRESGYTF. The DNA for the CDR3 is TGTGCTAGTGGTTTGGTAGGTCAGGACAGGGAAAGTGGCTACACCTTC.

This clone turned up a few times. The CDR3 DNA reads TGTGCCAGCAGCTTCCCCAGGGGCGGGAGCACAGATACGCAGTATTTT. Its translation is CASSFPRGGSTDTQYF. V is TRBV7-9 and J is TRBJ2-3, with a possible D match to TRBD1 (6 bases). The CDR3 contains 16 residues. Trimming removed 3 bases at V and 0 bases at J, with 13 bases between. The germline V gene has CDR1 SEHNR and CDR2 FQNEAQ (reference sequence).

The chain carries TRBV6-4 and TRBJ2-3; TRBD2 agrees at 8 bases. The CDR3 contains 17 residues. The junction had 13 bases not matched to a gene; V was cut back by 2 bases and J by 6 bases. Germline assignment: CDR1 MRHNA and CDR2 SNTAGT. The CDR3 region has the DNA TGTGCCAGCAGTGACGCACCCTTATATAGCGGGGCCGATACGCAGTATTTT. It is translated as CASSDAPLYSGADTQYF.

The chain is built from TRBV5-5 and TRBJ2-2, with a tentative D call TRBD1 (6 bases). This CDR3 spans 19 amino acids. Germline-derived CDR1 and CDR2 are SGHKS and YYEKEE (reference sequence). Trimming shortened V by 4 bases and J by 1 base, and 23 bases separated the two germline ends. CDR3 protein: CASSVGQFNRIMNTGELFF. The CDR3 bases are TGTGCCAGCAGCGTAGGACAGTTCAACCGTATAATGAACACCGGGGAGCTGTTTTTT. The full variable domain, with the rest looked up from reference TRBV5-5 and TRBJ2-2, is DAGVTQSPTHLIKTRGQQVTLRCSPISGHKSVSWYQQVLGQGPQFIFQYYEKEERGRGNFPDRFSARQFPNYSSELNVNALLLGDSALYLCASSVGQFNRIMNTGELFFGEGSRLTVL.

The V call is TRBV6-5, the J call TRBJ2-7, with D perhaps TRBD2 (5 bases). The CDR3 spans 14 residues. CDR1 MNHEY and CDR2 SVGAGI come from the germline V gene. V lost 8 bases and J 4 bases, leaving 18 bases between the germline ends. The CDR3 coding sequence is TGTGCCAGCCGATCCGGGATCCTAGAATACGAGCAGTACTTC. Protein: CASRSGILEYEQYF.

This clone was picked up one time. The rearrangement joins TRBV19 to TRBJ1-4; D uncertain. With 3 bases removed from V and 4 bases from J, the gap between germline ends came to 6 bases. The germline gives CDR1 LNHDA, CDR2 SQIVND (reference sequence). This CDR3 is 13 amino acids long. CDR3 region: CASSIGGNEKLFF. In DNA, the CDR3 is TGTGCCAGTAGTATCGGCGGTAATGAAAAACTGTTTTTT.

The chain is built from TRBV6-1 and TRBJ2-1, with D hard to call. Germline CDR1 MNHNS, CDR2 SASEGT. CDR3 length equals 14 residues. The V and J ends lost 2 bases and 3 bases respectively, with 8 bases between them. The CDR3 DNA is TGTGCCAGCAGTGAACCAGCGAGCTACAATGAGCAGTTCTTC. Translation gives CASSEPASYNEQFF.

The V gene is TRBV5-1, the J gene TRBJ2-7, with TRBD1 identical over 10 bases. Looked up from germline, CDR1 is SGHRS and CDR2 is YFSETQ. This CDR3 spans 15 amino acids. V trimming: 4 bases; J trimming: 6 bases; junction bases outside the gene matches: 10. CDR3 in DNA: TGCGCCAGCAGCCCCCTGACAGGGGGCCTTTCCGAGCAGTACTTC. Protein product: CASSPLTGGLSEQYF.

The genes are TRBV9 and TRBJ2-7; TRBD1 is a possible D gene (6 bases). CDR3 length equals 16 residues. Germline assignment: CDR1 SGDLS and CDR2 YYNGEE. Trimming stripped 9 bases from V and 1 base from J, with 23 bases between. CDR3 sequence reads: CATTGTLVGTSYEQYF. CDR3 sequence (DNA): TGTGCCACGACCGGGACACTTGTTGGCACATCCTACGAGCAGTACTTC.

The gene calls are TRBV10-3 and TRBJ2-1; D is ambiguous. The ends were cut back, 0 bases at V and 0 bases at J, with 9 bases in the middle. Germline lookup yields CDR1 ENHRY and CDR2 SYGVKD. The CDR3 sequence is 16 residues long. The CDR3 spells CAISESGYISYNEQFF. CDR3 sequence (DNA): TGTGCCATCAGTGAGTCGGGCTACATCTCCTACAATGAGCAGTTCTTC.

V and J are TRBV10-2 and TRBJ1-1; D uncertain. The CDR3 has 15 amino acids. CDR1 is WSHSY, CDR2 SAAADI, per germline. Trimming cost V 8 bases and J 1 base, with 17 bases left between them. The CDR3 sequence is CASSSSYTTNTEAFF. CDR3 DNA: TGCGCCAGCTCCTCGTCATACACAACGAACACTGAAGCTTTCTTT.

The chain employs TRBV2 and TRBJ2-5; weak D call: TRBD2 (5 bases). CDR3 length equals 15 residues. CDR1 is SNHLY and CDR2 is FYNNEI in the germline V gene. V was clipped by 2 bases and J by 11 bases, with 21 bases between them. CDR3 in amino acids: CASSEMPIRGREQYF. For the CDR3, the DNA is TGTGCCAGCAGTGAAATGCCTATACGGGGTAGGGAGCAGTACTTC.

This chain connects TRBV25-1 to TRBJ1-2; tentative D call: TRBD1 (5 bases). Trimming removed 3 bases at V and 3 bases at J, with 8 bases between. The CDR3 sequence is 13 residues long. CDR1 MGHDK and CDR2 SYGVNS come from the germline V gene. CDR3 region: CASSETADYGYTF. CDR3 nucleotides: TGTGCCAGCAGTGAGACAGCAGACTATGGCTACACCTTC.

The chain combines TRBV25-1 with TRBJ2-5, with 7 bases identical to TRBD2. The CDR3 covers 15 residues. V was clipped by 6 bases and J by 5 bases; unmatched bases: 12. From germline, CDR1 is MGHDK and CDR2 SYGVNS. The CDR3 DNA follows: TGTGCCAGCAGCCTGACTAGCCGGTCGTCGGAGACCCAGTACTTC. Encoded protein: CASSLTSRSSETQYF. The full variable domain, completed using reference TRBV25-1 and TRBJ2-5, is EADIYQTPRYLVIGTGKKITLECSQTMGHDKMYWYQQDPGMELHLIHYSYGVNSTEKGDLSSESTVSRIRTEHFPLTLESARPSHTSQYLCASSLTSRSSETQYFGPGTRLLVL.

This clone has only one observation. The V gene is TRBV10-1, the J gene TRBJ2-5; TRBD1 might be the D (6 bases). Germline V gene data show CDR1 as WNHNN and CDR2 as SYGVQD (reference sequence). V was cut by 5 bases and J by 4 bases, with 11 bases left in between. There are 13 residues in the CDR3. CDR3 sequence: CASSRQVGETQYF. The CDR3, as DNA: TGCGCCAGCAGTCGACAGGTGGGAGAGACCCAGTACTTC.

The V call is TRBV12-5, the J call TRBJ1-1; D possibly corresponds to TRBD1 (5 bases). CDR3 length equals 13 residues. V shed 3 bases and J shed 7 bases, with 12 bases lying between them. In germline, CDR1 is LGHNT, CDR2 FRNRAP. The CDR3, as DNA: TGTGCTAGTGGTTTCGACAGTCTCAATGAAGCTTTCTTT. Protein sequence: CASGFDSLNEAFF.

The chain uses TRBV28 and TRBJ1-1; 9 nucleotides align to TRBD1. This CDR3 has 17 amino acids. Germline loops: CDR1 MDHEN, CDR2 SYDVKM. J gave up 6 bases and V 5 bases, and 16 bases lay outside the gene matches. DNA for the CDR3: TGTGCCAGCAGTCCTCCGGGGACAGGGTGGGGGAGGGCTGAAGCTTTCTTT. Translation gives CASSPPGTGWGRAEAFF.

The CDR3 spells CASSSSGGPNEQFF. For the CDR3, the DNA is TGTGCCAGCAGCTCCTCCGGGGGGCCCAATGAGCAGTTCTTC. V and J are TRBV9 and TRBJ2-1, with TRBD2 as a possible D gene (7 bases). This CDR3 contains 14 residues. V lost 4 bases to trimming and J lost 6 bases, with 14 bases between them. Germline CDR1 SGDLS, CDR2 YYNGEE.

CDR3 in DNA: TGTGCCAGCAGCACCCGGGACAGTTTTTCCGGGGAGCTGTTTTTT. Amino acid sequence: CASSTRDSFSGELFF. V usage is TRBV7-6 and J usage is TRBJ2-2; 7 positions match TRBD1. V trimming: 5 bases; J trimming: 6 bases; junction bases outside the gene matches: 9. The germline V gene has CDR1 SGHVS and CDR2 FNYEAQ. The CDR3 length is 15 residues.

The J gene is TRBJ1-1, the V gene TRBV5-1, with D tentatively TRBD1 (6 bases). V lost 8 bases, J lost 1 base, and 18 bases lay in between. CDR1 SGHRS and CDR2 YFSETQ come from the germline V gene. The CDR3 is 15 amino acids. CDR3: CASFRDTLGNTEAFF. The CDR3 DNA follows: TGCGCCAGTTTCCGGGACACCCTTGGGAACACTGAAGCTTTCTTT.

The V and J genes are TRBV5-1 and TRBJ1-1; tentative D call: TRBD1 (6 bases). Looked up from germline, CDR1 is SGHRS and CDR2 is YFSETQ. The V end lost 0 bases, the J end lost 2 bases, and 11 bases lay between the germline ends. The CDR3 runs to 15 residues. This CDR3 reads CASSLVPDSNTEAFF. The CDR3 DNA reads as TGCGCCAGCAGCTTGGTGCCGGACAGCAACACTGAAGCTTTCTTT.

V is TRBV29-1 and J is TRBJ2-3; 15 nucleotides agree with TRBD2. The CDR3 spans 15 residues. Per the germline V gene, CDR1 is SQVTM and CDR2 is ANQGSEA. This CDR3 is CSARTSGGAADTQYF. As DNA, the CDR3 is TGCAGTGCGCGGACTAGCGGGGGGGCGGCAGATACGCAGTATTTT.

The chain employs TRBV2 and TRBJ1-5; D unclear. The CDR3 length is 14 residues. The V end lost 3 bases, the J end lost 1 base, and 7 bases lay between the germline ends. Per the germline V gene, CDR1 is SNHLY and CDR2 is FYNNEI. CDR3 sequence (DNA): TGTGCCAGCAGTGAGGAGGTGAGCAATCAGCCCCAGCATTTT. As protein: CASSEEVSNQPQHF.

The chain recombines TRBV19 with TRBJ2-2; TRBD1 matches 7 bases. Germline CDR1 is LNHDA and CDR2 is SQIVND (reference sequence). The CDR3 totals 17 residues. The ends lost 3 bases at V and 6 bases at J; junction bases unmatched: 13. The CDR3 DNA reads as TGTGCCAGTAGTATGGAAGGGGGCCAATTCGGGGCCGGGGAGCTGTTTTTT. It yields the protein CASSMEGGQFGAGELFF.

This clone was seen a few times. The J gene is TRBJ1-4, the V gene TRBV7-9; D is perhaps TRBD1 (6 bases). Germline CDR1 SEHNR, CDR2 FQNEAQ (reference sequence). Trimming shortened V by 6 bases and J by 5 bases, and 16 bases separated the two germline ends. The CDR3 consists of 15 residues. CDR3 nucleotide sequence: TGTGCCAGCAGTGTCTCTGGGGGCCTAAATGAAAAACTGTTTTTT. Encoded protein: CASSVSGGLNEKLFF.

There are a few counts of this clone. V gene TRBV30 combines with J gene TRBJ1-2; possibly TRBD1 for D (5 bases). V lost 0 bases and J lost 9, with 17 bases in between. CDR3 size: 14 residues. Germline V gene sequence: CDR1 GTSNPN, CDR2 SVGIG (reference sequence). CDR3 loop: CAWSVIGVGYRYTF. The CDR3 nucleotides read TGTGCCTGGAGTGTAATAGGGGTGGGGTATCGCTACACCTTC. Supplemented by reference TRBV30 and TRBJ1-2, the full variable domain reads SQTIHQWPATLVQPVGSPLSLECTVEGTSNPNLYWYRQAAGRGLQLLFYSVGIGQISSEVPQNLSASRPQDRQFILSSKKLLLSDSGFYLCAWSVIGVGYRYTFGSGTRLTVV.

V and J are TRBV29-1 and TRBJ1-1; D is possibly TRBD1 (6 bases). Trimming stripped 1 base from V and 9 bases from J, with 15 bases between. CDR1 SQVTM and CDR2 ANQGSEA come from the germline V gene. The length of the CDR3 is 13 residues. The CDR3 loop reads CSVEAPLTGQAFF. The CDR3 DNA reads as TGCAGCGTTGAAGCCCCTCTGACAGGACAAGCTTTCTTT.

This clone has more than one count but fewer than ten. CDR3 sequence (DNA): TGTGCCAGCAGCCCAGAACAGGGTGAAGGGGCCAACGTCCTGACTTTC. Its protein product is CASSPEQGEGANVLTF. V usage is TRBV7-9 and J usage is TRBJ2-6; D may be TRBD1 (6 bases). V was clipped by 5 bases and J by 4 bases, with 15 bases between them. The CDR3 contains 16 residues. In germline, CDR1 is SEHNR, CDR2 FQNEAQ (reference sequence).

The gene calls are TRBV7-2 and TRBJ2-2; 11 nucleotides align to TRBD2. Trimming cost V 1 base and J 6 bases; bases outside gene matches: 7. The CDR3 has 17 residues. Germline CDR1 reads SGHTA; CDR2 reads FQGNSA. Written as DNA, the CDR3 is TGTGCCAGCAGCTTAGTAGCGGGGGGGCGGTTTGCCGGGGAGCTGTTTTTT. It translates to CASSLVAGGRFAGELFF.